This T cell receptor beta chain appears in the sequencing data of a study of shared clonotypes between healthy human individuals. Here immunoSEQ multiplex PCR was the method, and the copy in TCRdb shows in-frame clones only, minus some. The profile shows about 2.3 million clones, 85% to 95% of them singletons. Germline values: CDR1 SGHNT, CDR2 YYREEE (reference sequence). Trimming cost V 4 bases and J 0 bases, with 13 bases left between them. The CDR3 has 15 residues. Material: naive CD4+ T cells from PBMCs. Subset: CD45RA+ positively selected. The source is a man between 18 and 35 years old in good health. Some clones in this sample may be carry-over from other donors' samples. The chain uses TRBV5-4 and TRBJ1-2; D ambiguous. CDR3 loop: CASSTPTGTNYGYTF. CDR3 DNA sequence: TGTGCCAGCAGCACTCCCACCGGTACTAACTATGGCTACACCTTC. Variable domain in full (rest from reference TRBV5-4 and TRBJ1-2): ETGVTQSPTHLIKTRGQQVTLRCSSQSGHNTVSWYQQALGQGPQFIFQYYREEENGRGNFPPRFSGLQFPNYSSELNVNALELDDSALYLCASSTPTGTNYGYTFGSGTRLTVV.